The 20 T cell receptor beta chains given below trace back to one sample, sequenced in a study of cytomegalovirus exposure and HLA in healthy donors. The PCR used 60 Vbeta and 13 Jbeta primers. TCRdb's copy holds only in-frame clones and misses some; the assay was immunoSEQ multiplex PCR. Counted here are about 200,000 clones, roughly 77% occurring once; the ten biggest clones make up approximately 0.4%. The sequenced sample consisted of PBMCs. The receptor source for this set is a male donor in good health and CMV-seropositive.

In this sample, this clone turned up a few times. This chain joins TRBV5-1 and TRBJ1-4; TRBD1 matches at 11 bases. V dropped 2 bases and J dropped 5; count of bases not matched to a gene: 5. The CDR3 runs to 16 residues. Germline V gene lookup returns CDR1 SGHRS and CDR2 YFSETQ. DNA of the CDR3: TGCGCCAGCAGCTTCGGGACAGGGGGATACAATGAAAAACTGTTTTTT. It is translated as CASSFGTGGYNEKLFF.

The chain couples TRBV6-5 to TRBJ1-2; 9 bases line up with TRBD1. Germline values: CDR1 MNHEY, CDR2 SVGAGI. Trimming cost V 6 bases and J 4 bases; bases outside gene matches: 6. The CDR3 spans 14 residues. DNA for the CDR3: TGTGCCAGCAGCAGGGGACAGGGCTCCTATGGCTACACCTTC. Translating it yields CASSRGQGSYGYTF.

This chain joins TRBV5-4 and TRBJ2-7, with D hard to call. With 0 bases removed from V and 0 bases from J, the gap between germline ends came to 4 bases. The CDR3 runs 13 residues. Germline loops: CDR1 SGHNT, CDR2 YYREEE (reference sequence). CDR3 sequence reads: CASSLARSYEQYF. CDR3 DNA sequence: TGTGCCAGCAGCTTGGCTCGCTCCTACGAGCAGTACTTC.

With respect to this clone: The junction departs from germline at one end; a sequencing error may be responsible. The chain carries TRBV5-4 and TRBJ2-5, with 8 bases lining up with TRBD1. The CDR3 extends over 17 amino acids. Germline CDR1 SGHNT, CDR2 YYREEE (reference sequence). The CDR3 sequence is CASSLRQGASLGEIQYF. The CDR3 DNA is TGTGCCAGCAGCTTGCGCCAGGGGGCTTCTTTAGGGGAGATCCAGTACTTC.

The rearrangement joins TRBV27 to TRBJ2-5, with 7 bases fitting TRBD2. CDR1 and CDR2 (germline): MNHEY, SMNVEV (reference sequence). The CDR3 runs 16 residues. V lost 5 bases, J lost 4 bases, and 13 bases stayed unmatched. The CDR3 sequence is CASSPRVAGVSETQYF. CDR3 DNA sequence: TGTGCCAGCAGTCCCCGGGTGGCGGGAGTGTCAGAGACCCAGTACTTC.

The CDR3 bases are TGTGCCAGCTCACCTATCGCGGACACCGGGGAGCTGTTTTTT. It encodes CASSPIADTGELFF. This sequence joins TRBV18 and TRBJ2-2; D remains ambiguous. The CDR3 length is 14 residues. V lost 3 bases, J lost 3 bases, and 8 bases lay in between. Germline V gene data show CDR1 as KGHSH and CDR2 as LQKENI.

The CDR3 here is CASSVRRGTITNTGELFF. The CDR3 DNA is TGTGCCAGCAGCGTACGAAGAGGTACGATCACGAACACCGGGGAGCTGTTTTTT. V usage is TRBV11-2 and J usage is TRBJ2-2; D gene unclear. V shed 5 bases and J shed 0 bases, with 19 bases lying between them. Germline CDR1 reads SGHAT; CDR2 reads FQNNGV. This CDR3 has 18 residues.

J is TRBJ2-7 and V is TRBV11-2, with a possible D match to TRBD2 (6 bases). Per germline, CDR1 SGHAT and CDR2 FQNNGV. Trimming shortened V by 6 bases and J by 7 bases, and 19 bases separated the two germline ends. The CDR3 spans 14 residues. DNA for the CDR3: TGTGCCAGCAGATCAGCAGGGCTAGCGAGGGAGCAGTACTTC. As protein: CASRSAGLAREQYF.

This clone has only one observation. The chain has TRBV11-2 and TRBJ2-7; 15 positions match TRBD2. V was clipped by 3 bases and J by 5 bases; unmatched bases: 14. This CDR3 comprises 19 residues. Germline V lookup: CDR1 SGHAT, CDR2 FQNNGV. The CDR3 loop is CASSFDWTSGRALGHEQYF. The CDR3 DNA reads TGTGCCAGCAGCTTCGACTGGACTAGCGGGAGGGCCCTCGGGCACGAGCAGTACTTC.

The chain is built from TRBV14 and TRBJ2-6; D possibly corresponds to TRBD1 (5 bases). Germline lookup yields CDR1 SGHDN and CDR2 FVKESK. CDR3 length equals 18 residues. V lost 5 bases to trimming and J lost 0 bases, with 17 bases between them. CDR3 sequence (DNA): TGTGCCAGCAGCACCCATTTAGGGGTTTCCTCTGGGGCCAACGTCCTGACTTTC. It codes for CASSTHLGVSSGANVLTF.

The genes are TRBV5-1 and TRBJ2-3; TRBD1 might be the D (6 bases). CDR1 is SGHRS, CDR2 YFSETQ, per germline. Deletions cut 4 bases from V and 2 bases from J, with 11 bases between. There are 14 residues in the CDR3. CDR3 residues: CASSQTGNTDTQYF. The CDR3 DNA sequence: TGCGCCAGCAGCCAGACAGGAAACACAGATACGCAGTATTTT.

The CDR3 coding sequence is TGTGCCAGCAAGGGACAGGGCTGGGAGACCCAGTACTTC. Encoded protein: CASKGQGWETQYF. The V gene is TRBV6-6, the J gene TRBJ2-5, with 9 bases aligning to TRBD1. The CDR3 is 13 amino acids. J was trimmed by 5 bases and V by 7 bases; bases with no gene match: 5. Germline V gives CDR1 MNHNY, CDR2 SVGAGI (reference sequence).

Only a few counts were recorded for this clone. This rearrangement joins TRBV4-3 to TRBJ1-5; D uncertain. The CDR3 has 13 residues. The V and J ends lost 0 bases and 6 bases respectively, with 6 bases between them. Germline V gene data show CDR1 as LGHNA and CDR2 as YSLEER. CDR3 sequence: CASSQDLVQPQHF. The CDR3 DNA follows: TGCGCCAGCAGCCAAGATCTAGTTCAGCCCCAGCATTTT.

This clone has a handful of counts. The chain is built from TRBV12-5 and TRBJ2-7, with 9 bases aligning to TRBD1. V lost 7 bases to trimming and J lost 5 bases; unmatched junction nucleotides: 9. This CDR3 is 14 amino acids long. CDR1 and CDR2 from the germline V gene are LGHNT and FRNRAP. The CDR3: CASALGTGPDEQYF. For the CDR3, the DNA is TGTGCTAGTGCCTTAGGGACAGGGCCCGACGAGCAGTACTTC. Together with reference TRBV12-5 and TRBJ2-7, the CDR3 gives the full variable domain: DARVTQTPRHKVTEMGQEVTMRCQPILGHNTVFWYRQTMMQGLELLAYFRNRAPLDDSGMPKDRFSAEMPDATLATLKIQPSEPRDSAVYFCASALGTGPDEQYFGPGTRLTVT.

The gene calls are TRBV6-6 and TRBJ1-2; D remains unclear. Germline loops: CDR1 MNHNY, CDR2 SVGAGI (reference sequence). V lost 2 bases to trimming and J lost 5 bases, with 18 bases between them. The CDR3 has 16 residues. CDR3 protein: CASSYADSSEEYGYTF. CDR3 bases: TGTGCCAGCAGTTACGCGGACTCTTCCGAAGAATATGGCTACACCTTC.

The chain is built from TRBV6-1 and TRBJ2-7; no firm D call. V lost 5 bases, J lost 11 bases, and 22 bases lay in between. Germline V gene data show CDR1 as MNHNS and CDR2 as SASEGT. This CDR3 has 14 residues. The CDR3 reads CASSTNGYVPYEYF. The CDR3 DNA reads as TGTGCCAGCAGTACGAACGGGTACGTTCCGTATGAGTACTTC.

DNA for the CDR3: TGTGCCAGCAGCTTGGGACAGGGCTCCGCCTACGAGCAGTACTTC. Its translation: CASSLGQGSAYEQYF. J is TRBJ2-7 and V is TRBV7-3, with 9 bases fitting TRBD1. The CDR3 has 15 amino acids. J gave up 2 bases and V 3 bases, and 5 bases lay outside the gene matches. Per the germline V gene, CDR1 is SGHTA and CDR2 is FQGTGA.

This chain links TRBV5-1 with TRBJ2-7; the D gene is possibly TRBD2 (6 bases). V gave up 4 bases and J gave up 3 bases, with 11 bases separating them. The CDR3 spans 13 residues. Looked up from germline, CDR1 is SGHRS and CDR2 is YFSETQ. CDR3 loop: CASSPIGSYEQYF. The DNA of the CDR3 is TGCGCCAGCAGCCCGATCGGGAGCTACGAGCAGTACTTC.

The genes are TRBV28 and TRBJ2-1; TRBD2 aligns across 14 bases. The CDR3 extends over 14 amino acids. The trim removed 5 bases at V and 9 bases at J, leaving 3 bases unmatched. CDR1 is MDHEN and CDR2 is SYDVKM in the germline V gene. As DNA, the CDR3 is TGTGCCAGCAGTCCCGGGACTAGCGGGGGTGAGCAGTTCTTC. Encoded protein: CASSPGTSGGEQFF.

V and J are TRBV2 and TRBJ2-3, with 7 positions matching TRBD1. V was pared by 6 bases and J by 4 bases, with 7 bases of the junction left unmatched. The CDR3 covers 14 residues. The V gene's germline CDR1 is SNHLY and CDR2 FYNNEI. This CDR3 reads CASRIQGVPDTQYF. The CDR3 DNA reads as TGTGCCAGCAGGATTCAGGGGGTCCCAGATACGCAGTATTTT. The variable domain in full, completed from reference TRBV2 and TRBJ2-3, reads EPEVTQTPSHQVTQMGQEVILRCVPISNHLYFYWYRQILGQKVEFLVSFYNNEISEKSEIFDDQFSVERPDGSNFTLKIRSTKLEDSAMYFCASRIQGVPDTQYFGPGTRLTVL.